This is a list of T cell receptor beta chains from one sample in a study of shared clonotypes between healthy human individuals. Sequencing was performed with immunoSEQ multiplex PCR; in TCRdb, only in-frame clones are kept and a portion is missing. The data show about 2.3 million clones, 85% to 95% seen once. Material: naive CD4+ T cells from PBMCs. All receptors come from a man between 18 and 29 years old in good health. Some clones in this sample may be carry-over from other donors' samples. Each CDR3 is given with its conserved first and last residue. A D gene is named only where the DNA matches it firmly. Size tells how often a clone was seen (once, few, many) or the class of an expanded clone, and some rows leave it out.

clone size: NA
V gene: TRBV6-8
D gene: TRBD2
J gene: TRBJ2-3
CDR3 protein: CASSPRREGPLECTDTQYF
CDR3 DNA: TGTGCCAGCAGCCCGCGGCGGGAGGGCCCTCTTGAGTGCACAGATACGCAGTATTTT

clone size: NA
V gene: TRBV6-6
D gene: TRBD1
J gene: TRBJ2-7
CDR3 protein: CASRTGQGTYEQYF
CDR3 DNA: TGTGCCAGCAGGACGGGACAGGGAACCTACGAGCAGTACTTC

clone size: few
V gene: TRBV6-6
D gene: NA
J gene: TRBJ1-5
CDR3 protein: CASSYTGRNQPQHF
CDR3 DNA: TGTGCCAGCAGTTACACAGGACGTAATCAGCCCCAGCATTTT

clone size: NA
V gene: TRBV7-9
D gene: NA
J gene: TRBJ2-1
CDR3 protein: CASSLAGWAEQFF
CDR3 DNA: TGTGCCAGCAGCTTAGCGGGTTGGGCTGAGCAGTTCTTC

clone size: NA
V gene: TRBV2
D gene: NA
J gene: TRBJ2-7
CDR3 protein: CAGTYDSSYEQYF
CDR3 DNA: TGTGCCGGGACGTACGACAGCTCCTACGAGCAGTACTTC

clone size: once
V gene: TRBV10-3
D gene: TRBD2
J gene: TRBJ2-1
CDR3 protein: CAISERLAEYNEQFF
CDR3 DNA: TGTGCCATCAGCGAACGGCTAGCGGAGTACAATGAGCAGTTCTTC

clone size: NA
V gene: TRBV6-1
D gene: NA
J gene: TRBJ2-1
CDR3 protein: CASSELAGIGNEQFF
CDR3 DNA: TGTGCCAGCAGTGAACTGGCAGGGATCGGGAATGAGCAGTTCTTC

clone size: NA
V gene: TRBV11-2
D gene: NA
J gene: TRBJ2-5
CDR3 protein: CASSLAPQTALQETQYF
CDR3 DNA: TGTGCCAGCAGCTTAGCCCCTCAGACAGCACTCCAAGAGACCCAGTACTTC

clone size: NA
V gene: TRBV6-4
D gene: NA
J gene: TRBJ1-2
CDR3 protein: CASRLPEGGGGYTF
CDR3 DNA: TGTGCCAGCCGTCTACCAGAAGGGGGTGGTGGCTACACCTTC

clone size: NA
V gene: TRBV5-1
D gene: NA
J gene: TRBJ2-7
CDR3 protein: CASSSSVSYEQYF
CDR3 DNA: TGCGCCAGCAGTTCGTCAGTCTCCTACGAGCAGTACTTC

clone size: NA
V gene: TRBV15
D gene: NA
J gene: TRBJ1-4
CDR3 protein: CATSGRFNEKLFF
CDR3 DNA: TGTGCCACCAGCGGGCGTTTTAATGAAAAACTGTTTTTT

clone size: NA
V gene: TRBV2
D gene: NA
J gene: TRBJ1-6
CDR3 protein: CASRARDSYNSPLHF
CDR3 DNA: TGTGCCAGCAGAGCACGGGACTCCTATAATTCACCCCTCCACTTT

clone size: NA
V gene: TRBV28
D gene: NA
J gene: TRBJ1-5
CDR3 protein: CASSLVLQPQHF
CDR3 DNA: TGTGCCAGCAGTTTAGTGCTTCAGCCCCAGCATTTT

clone size: NA
V gene: TRBV5-6
D gene: TRBD2
J gene: TRBJ2-2
CDR3 protein: CASSLLLADNDGELFF
CDR3 DNA: TGTGCCAGCAGCTTGCTTCTAGCGGATAACGACGGGGAGCTGTTTTTT

clone size: NA
V gene: TRBV29-1
D gene: NA
J gene: TRBJ1-1
CDR3 protein: CSVEGAIRDTEAFF
CDR3 DNA: TGCAGCGTTGAGGGGGCGATAAGGGACACTGAAGCTTTCTTT

clone size: NA
V gene: TRBV2
D gene: NA
J gene: TRBJ2-5
CDR3 protein: CASRPEETQYF
CDR3 DNA: TGTGCCAGCAGGCCAGAGGAGACCCAGTACTTC

clone size: NA
V gene: TRBV5-1
D gene: NA
J gene: TRBJ1-2
CDR3 protein: CASNEGLGPSGYTF
CDR3 DNA: TGCGCCAGCAACGAGGGGCTCGGCCCTAGTGGCTACACCTTC

clone size: once
V gene: TRBV18
D gene: NA
J gene: TRBJ2-7
CDR3 protein: CASSPGRGPSYEQYF
CDR3 DNA: TGTGCCAGCTCACCCGGTCGAGGACCCTCCTACGAGCAGTACTTC

clone size: NA
V gene: TRBV9
D gene: TRBD2
J gene: TRBJ2-5
CDR3 protein: CASSPLGLAVQETQYF
CDR3 DNA: TGTGCCAGCAGCCCACTGGGACTAGCGGTACAAGAGACCCAGTACTTC

clone size: NA
V gene: TRBV25-1
D gene: NA
J gene: TRBJ1-1
CDR3 protein: CASSEGWTISTEAFF
CDR3 DNA: TGTGCCAGCAGTGAAGGGTGGACGATCTCCACTGAAGCTTTCTTT

clone size: NA
V gene: TRBV7-9
D gene: NA
J gene: TRBJ1-1
CDR3 protein: CASSLTRSPEAFF
CDR3 DNA: TGTGCCAGCAGCTTAACTCGTTCGCCTGAAGCTTTCTTT

clone size: NA
V gene: TRBV28
D gene: NA
J gene: TRBJ1-2
CDR3 protein: CASSSSMGYGYTF
CDR3 DNA: TGTGCCAGCAGTTCCTCGATGGGTTATGGCTACACCTTC

clone size: few
V gene: TRBV27
D gene: TRBD1
J gene: TRBJ1-2
CDR3 protein: CASSWTGDRGYTF
CDR3 DNA: TGTGCCAGCAGTTGGACAGGGGATAGGGGCTACACCTTC

clone size: NA
V gene: TRBV7-6
D gene: NA
J gene: TRBJ2-1
CDR3 protein: CASSLGGDQFF
CDR3 DNA: TGTGCCAGCAGCTTAGGCGGGGATCAGTTCTTC

clone size: NA
V gene: TRBV10-2
D gene: TRBD1
J gene: TRBJ2-7
CDR3 protein: CASTWGWTGPNYEQYF
CDR3 DNA: TGCGCCAGCACCTGGGGATGGACAGGGCCCAACTACGAGCAGTACTTC

clone size: once
V gene: TRBV7-9
D gene: NA
J gene: TRBJ1-1
CDR3 protein: CASSPTNRGAFF
CDR3 DNA: TGTGCCAGCAGCCCGACGAATCGTGGGGCTTTCTTT

clone size: NA
V gene: TRBV28
D gene: TRBD1
J gene: TRBJ2-3
CDR3 protein: CASSRPGQGTDTQYF
CDR3 DNA: TGTGCCAGCAGTCGCCCGGGACAGGGGACAGATACGCAGTATTTT

clone size: NA
V gene: TRBV19
D gene: NA
J gene: TRBJ2-3
CDR3 protein: CASKPARTDTQYF
CDR3 DNA: TGTGCCAGTAAGCCGGCTCGCACAGATACGCAGTATTTT

clone size: NA
V gene: TRBV5-6
D gene: NA
J gene: TRBJ2-5
CDR3 protein: CASSLIRALQETQYF
CDR3 DNA: TGTGCCAGCAGCTTAATCCGGGCGCTCCAAGAGACCCAGTACTTC

clone size: NA
V gene: TRBV25-1
D gene: NA
J gene: TRBJ2-4
CDR3 protein: CASSESGRGVAKNIQYF
CDR3 DNA: TGTGCCAGCAGTGAATCCGGGCGGGGTGTAGCCAAAAACATTCAGTACTTC

clone size: NA
V gene: TRBV28
D gene: NA
J gene: TRBJ1-1
CDR3 protein: CASSLRWAEAFF
CDR3 DNA: TGTGCCAGCAGTCTTAGGTGGGCTGAAGCTTTCTTT

clone size: NA
V gene: TRBV7-2
D gene: NA
J gene: TRBJ2-3
CDR3 protein: CASSLIGRGSTDTQYF
CDR3 DNA: TGTGCCAGCAGCTTGATTGGGCGGGGAAGCACAGATACGCAGTATTTT

clone size: NA
V gene: TRBV2
D gene: NA
J gene: TRBJ2-1
CDR3 protein: CASIGLAGYNEQFF
CDR3 DNA: TGTGCCAGCATCGGACTGGCGGGTTACAATGAGCAGTTCTTC

clone size: NA
V gene: TRBV29-1
D gene: TRBD1
J gene: TRBJ1-1
CDR3 protein: CSVGQGPEAFF
CDR3 DNA: TGCAGCGTGGGACAGGGCCCGGAAGCTTTCTTT

clone size: NA
V gene: TRBV7-2
D gene: NA
J gene: TRBJ2-5
CDR3 protein: CASSLGSGGLILQETQYF
CDR3 DNA: TGTGCCAGCAGCTTAGGGTCCGGGGGGCTTATCCTCCAAGAGACCCAGTACTTC

clone size: NA
V gene: TRBV28
D gene: TRBD1
J gene: TRBJ2-1
CDR3 protein: CASSSTYRGTYNEQFF
CDR3 DNA: TGTGCCAGCAGCTCCACATACAGGGGGACGTACAATGAGCAGTTCTTC

clone size: NA
V gene: TRBV1
D gene: NA
J gene: TRBJ2-3
CDR3 protein: CTSSHYHPPPPSGRPTDTQYF
CDR3 DNA: TGCACCAGCAGCCATTACCATCCACCCCCCCCCAGCGGGAGACCCACAGATACGCAGTATTTT

clone size: once
V gene: TRBV5-1
D gene: NA
J gene: TRBJ2-5
CDR3 protein: CASSKDSAQETQYF
CDR3 DNA: TGCGCCAGCAGCAAGGACAGCGCCCAAGAGACCCAGTACTTC

clone size: NA
V gene: TRBV5-1
D gene: NA
J gene: TRBJ1-2
CDR3 protein: CASSLVWYGYTF
CDR3 DNA: TGCGCCAGCAGCTTGGTATGGTATGGCTACACCTTC

clone size: NA
V gene: TRBV14
D gene: NA
J gene: TRBJ2-7
CDR3 protein: CASSHRQYEQYF
CDR3 DNA: TGTGCCAGCAGCCACCGACAGTACGAGCAGTACTTC

clone size: NA
V gene: TRBV11-2
D gene: NA
J gene: TRBJ1-1
CDR3 protein: CASSLERVGAFF
CDR3 DNA: TGTGCCAGCAGCTTAGAAAGAGTGGGAGCTTTCTTT

clone size: NA
V gene: TRBV6-6
D gene: NA
J gene: TRBJ1-5
CDR3 protein: CASSYSIVLDQPQHF
CDR3 DNA: TGTGCCAGCAGTTACTCTATTGTATTGGATCAGCCCCAGCATTTT

clone size: NA
V gene: TRBV18
D gene: NA
J gene: TRBJ2-7
CDR3 protein: CASSPQGIGSYEQYF
CDR3 DNA: TGTGCCAGCTCACCACAGGGGATCGGATCCTACGAGCAGTACTTC

clone size: NA
V gene: TRBV5-6
D gene: TRBD2
J gene: TRBJ2-7
CDR3 protein: CASSLRTSGKVYEQYF
CDR3 DNA: TGTGCCAGCAGCTTAAGAACTAGCGGGAAAGTTTACGAGCAGTACTTC

clone size: once
V gene: TRBV5-1
D gene: TRBD1
J gene: TRBJ2-3
CDR3 protein: CASSIGTGVTDTQYF
CDR3 DNA: TGCGCCAGCAGTATCGGGACAGGGGTCACAGATACGCAGTATTTT